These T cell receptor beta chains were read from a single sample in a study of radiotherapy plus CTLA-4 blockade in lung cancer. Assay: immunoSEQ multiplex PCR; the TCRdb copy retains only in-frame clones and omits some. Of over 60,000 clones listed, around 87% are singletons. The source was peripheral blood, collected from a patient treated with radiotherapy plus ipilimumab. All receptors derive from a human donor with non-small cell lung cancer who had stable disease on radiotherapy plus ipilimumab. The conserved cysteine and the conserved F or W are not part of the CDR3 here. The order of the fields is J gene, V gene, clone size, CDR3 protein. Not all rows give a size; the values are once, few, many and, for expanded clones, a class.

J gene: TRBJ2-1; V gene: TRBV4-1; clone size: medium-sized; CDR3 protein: ASSQVEGTSSYNEQF
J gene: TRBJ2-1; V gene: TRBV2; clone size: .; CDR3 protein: ASSEEALAKHNEQF
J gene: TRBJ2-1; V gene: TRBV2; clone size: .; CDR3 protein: ASSRLAGVESEQF
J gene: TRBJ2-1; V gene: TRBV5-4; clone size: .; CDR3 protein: ASSSGQGSLYNEQF
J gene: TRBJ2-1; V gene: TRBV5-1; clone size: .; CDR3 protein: ASSLGGFRSYNEQF
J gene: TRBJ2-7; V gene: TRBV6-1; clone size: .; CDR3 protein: ASLLGEQY
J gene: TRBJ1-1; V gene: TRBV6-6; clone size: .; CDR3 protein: ASSWGTNTEAF
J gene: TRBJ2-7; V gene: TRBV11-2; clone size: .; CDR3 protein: ASSPTGTRSYEQY
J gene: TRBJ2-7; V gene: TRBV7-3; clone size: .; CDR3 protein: ASSPGLAGAAIYEQY
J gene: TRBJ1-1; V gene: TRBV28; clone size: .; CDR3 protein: ASRPGGRNTEAF
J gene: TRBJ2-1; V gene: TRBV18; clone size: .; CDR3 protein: ASSPMGEQF
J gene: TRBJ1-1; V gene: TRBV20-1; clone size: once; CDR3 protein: SARSVEAF
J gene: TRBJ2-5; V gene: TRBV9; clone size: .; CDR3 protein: ASSVAQLEGETQY
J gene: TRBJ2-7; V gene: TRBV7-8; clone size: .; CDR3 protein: ASSFGAGEPYEQY
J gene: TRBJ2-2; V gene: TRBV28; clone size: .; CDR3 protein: ASCERSANTGELF
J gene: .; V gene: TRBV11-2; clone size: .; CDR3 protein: ASSLGQGAYEQY
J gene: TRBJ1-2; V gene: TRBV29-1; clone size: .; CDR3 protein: SVEPPGYT
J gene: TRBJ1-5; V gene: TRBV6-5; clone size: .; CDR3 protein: ASSYSKGDRNQPQH
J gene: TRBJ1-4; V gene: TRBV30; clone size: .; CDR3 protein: AFDGYEKLF
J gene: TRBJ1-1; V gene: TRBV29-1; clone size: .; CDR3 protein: SVEDLGAGMRKAF
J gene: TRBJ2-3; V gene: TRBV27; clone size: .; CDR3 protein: ASSTSGGNGQY
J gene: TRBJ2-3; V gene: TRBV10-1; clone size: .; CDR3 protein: ASSEGLTDTQY
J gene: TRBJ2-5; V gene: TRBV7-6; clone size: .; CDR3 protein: ASGRDRGGETQY
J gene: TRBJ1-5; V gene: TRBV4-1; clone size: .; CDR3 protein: ASSQDGGAGQPQH
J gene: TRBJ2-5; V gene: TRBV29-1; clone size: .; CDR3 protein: SVHYGQGDSKTQY
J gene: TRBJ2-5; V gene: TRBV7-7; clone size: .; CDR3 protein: ASSLIGQGEETQY
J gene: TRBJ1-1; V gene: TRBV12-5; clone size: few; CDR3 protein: ASGQGQGSEAF
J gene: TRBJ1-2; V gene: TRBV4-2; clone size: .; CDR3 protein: ASSQISGTVNYGYT
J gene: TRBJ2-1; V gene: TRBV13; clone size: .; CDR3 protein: ASSLGYGSSYNEQF
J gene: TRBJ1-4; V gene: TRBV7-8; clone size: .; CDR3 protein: ASSTDRAGTNEKLF
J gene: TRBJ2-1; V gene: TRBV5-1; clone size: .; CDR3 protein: ASSLADAVEQF
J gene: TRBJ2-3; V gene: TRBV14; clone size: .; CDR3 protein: ASSLQGPDTQY
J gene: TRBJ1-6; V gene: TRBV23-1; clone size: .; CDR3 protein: ASIRDRNSPLH
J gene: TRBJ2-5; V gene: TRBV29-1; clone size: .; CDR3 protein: SASRGQETQY
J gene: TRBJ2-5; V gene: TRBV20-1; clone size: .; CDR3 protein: SARDRKTQY
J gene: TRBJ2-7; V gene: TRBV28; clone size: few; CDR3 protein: ASTLQRPPYEQY
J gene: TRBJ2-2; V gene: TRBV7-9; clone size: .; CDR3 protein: ASSLASLAGEDTGELF
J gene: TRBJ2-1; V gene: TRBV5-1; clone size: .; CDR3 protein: ASSLTSPGLAGGLFTEQF
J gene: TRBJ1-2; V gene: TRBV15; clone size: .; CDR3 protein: ATRGRRGYT
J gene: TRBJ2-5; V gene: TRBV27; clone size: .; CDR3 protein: ASSLLTSGRKETQY
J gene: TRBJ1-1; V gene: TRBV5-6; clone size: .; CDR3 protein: ASSLGVGIEAF
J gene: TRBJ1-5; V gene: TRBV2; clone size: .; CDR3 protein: ASSRQGTSNQPQH
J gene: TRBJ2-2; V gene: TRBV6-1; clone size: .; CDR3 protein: ASSELGQTRGGLF
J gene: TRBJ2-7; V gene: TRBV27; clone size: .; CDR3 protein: ASSTPLGQGLSYEQY
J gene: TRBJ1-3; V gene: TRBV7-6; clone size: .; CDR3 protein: ASSPRGQPGNTIY
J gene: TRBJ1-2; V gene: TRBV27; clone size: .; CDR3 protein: ASSWTPQNYGYT
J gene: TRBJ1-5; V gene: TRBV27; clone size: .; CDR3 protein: ASSLMRNQPQH
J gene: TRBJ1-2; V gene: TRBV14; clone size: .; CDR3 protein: ASSQVDSAYYGYT
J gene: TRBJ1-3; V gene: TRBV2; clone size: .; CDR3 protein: ASRVSGTGGPDTIY